The 28 T cell receptor beta chains in this list originate from one sample, sequenced in a study of blood T cell repertoires in COVID-19. TCRdb keeps only in-frame clones here, not all; method: immunoSEQ multiplex PCR. The sample shows 40,000 or so clones, over 60% of them seen only once. Input material: peripheral blood. These receptors all come from a woman aged 70-85 years with acute or convalescent COVID-19.

CDR3 nucleotide sequence: TGTGCCAGCAGCTTAAGGACAGAACCGAATTCACCCCTCCACTTT. Translated: CASSLRTEPNSPLHF. The gene calls are TRBV5-4 and TRBJ1-6, with D tentatively TRBD1 (6 bases). Germline CDR1 SGHNT, CDR2 YYREEE (reference sequence). V shed 2 bases and J shed 7 bases, with 13 bases lying between them. The CDR3 has 15 residues.

The chain carries TRBV3-1 (or the pseudogene TRBV3-2) and TRBJ1-4, with 7 positions matching TRBD1. CDR1 is LGHDT, CDR2 YNNKEL, per germline (reference sequence). The CDR3 extends over 15 amino acids. Trimming cost V 3 bases and J 2 bases; bases outside gene matches: 3. Here the CDR3 reads CASSQTGFTNEKLFF. The CDR3 DNA reads TGTGCCAGCAGCCAGACAGGGTTTACTAATGAAAAACTGTTTTTT.

The J gene is TRBJ2-3, the V gene TRBV6-2 or TRBV6-3; a possible D gene is TRBD2 (6 bases). CDR3 length: 18 amino acids. Looked up from germline, CDR1 is MNHEY and CDR2 is SVGEGT. Trimming left V 2 bases short and J 2 bases short, with 20 bases between. Here the CDR3 reads CASSYQIVDAGHTDTQYF. The CDR3, as DNA: TGTGCCAGCAGTTACCAAATCGTTGACGCGGGGCACACAGATACGCAGTATTTT.

The V gene is TRBV11-3, the J gene TRBJ1-5; the D is unclear. V lost 8 bases and J 9 bases, leaving 11 bases between the germline ends. Germline CDR1 SGHNT, CDR2 YENEEA. The CDR3 is 11 amino acids. The CDR3 nucleotides read TGTGCCAGCCAACTCTTCCCGCCCCAGCATTTT. Its protein is CASQLFPPQHF.

A few counts support this clone. The chain carries TRBV2 and TRBJ1-1; no clear D. This CDR3 has 12 residues. Trimming stripped 1 base from V and 6 bases from J, with 6 bases between. The germline CDR1 and CDR2 sequences are SNHLY and FYNNEI. The CDR3 is CASSEVGAEAFF. CDR3 in DNA: TGTGCCAGCAGTGAAGTCGGAGCTGAAGCTTTCTTT.

This clone was seen a few times. The rearrangement joins TRBV27 to TRBJ2-7; 8 bases map to TRBD1. The germline CDR1 and CDR2 sequences are MNHEY and SMNVEV (reference sequence). This CDR3 region has 14 residues. Trimming took 6 bases from V and 0 from J; bases not matched to a gene: 4. The CDR3 protein is CASSPDRDSYEQYF. CDR3 coding DNA: TGTGCCAGCAGCCCGGACAGGGACTCCTACGAGCAGTACTTC.

This chain uses TRBV10-3 with TRBJ1-5, with 10 bases lining up with TRBD1. Per the germline V gene, CDR1 is ENHRY and CDR2 is SYGVKD. The CDR3 length is 15 residues. The junction had 5 bases not matched to a gene; V was cut back by 5 bases and J by 4 bases. CDR3 loop: CAISNRDRGNQPQHF. The CDR3 DNA reads TGTGCCATCAGTAACCGGGACAGGGGAAATCAGCCCCAGCATTTT.

This clone was detected only a few times. CDR3 in amino acids: CASHFREAGELFF. The CDR3 DNA is TGCGCCAGCCATTTCAGGGAGGCCGGGGAGCTGTTTTTT. The chain employs TRBV5-1 and TRBJ2-2, with TRBD2 as a possible D gene (6 bases). The CDR3 contains 13 residues. Germline assignment: CDR1 SGHRS and CDR2 YFSETQ. Trimming left V 7 bases short and J 6 bases short, with 13 bases between.

This clone occurred a few times. The genes are TRBV20-1 and TRBJ2-7, with TRBD2 matching 11 bases. Germline CDR1 reads DFQATT; CDR2 reads SNEGSKA (reference sequence). V was clipped by 3 bases and J by 4 bases; unmatched bases: 11. CDR3 length: 16 residues. The CDR3 nucleotides are TGCAGTGCTAGTTCACTAGCGGGAGATTCGCGATACGAGCAGTACTTC. Translating it yields CSASSLAGDSRYEQYF.

This clone has just a few counts. The chain couples TRBV15 to TRBJ1-5, with TRBD1 matching over 11 bases. CDR3 length: 14 residues. V gave up 3 bases and J gave up 5 bases; unmatched junction bases: 0. Germline CDR1 and CDR2: LNHNV and YYDKDF (reference sequence). In nucleotides, the CDR3 is TGTGCCACCAGCAGGGGACAGGGGGATCAGCCCCAGCATTTT. Translated: CATSRGQGDQPQHF.

V and J are TRBV7-6 and TRBJ2-2, with 7 bases matching TRBD1. The CDR3 totals 15 residues. V dropped 1 base and J dropped 7; count of bases not matched to a gene: 6. CDR1 and CDR2 (germline): SGHVS, FNYEAQ. The CDR3 here is CASSLGTGGYGELFF. The CDR3 DNA sequence: TGTGCCAGCAGCTTAGGGACAGGCGGGTACGGGGAGCTGTTTTTT.

The genes are TRBV6-5 and TRBJ1-6; perhaps TRBD1 as D (5 bases). The V end lost 10 bases, the J end lost 3 bases, and 16 bases lay between the germline ends. There are 15 residues in the CDR3. Germline lookup yields CDR1 MNHEY and CDR2 SVGAGI. As DNA, the CDR3 is TGTGCCATCGGGAGCGGCAGGGTCTATAATTCACCCCTCCACTTT. It encodes CAIGSGRVYNSPLHF.

The chain links TRBV3-1 (or the pseudogene TRBV3-2) to TRBJ2-5, with TRBD2 matching 7 bases. The CDR3 runs 15 residues. V dropped 0 bases and J dropped 8; count of bases not matched to a gene: 9. CDR1 and CDR2 from the germline V gene are LGHDT and YNNKEL (reference sequence). The CDR3, as DNA: TGTGCCAGCAGCCAAGATCTGCAGACTAGCCAAACCCAGTACTTC. It codes for CASSQDLQTSQTQYF.

The V gene is TRBV7-6, the J gene TRBJ1-1; the D is unclear. With 2 bases removed from V and 0 bases from J, the gap between germline ends came to 10 bases. Germline CDR1 and CDR2: SGHVS and FNYEAQ. This CDR3 spans 15 amino acids. The DNA of the CDR3 is TGTGCCAGCAGCTTATCTTCTGACATGAACACTGAAGCTTTCTTT. It encodes CASSLSSDMNTEAFF.

The rearrangement joins TRBV19 to TRBJ2-7, with 7 bases lining up with TRBD1. Unmatched junction bases numbered 7, after V lost 8 bases and J lost 3 bases. The CDR3 extends over 13 amino acids. From germline, CDR1 is LNHDA and CDR2 SQIVND (reference sequence). CDR3 DNA sequence: TGTGCCAGTGGTAGACAGGGCCGCTACGAGCAGTACTTC. Its translation is CASGRQGRYEQYF. Combining the CDR3 with reference TRBV19 and TRBJ2-7 gives the whole variable domain DGGITQSPKYLFRKEGQNVTLSCEQNLNHDAMYWYRQDPGQGLRLIYYSQIVNDFQKGDIAEGYSVSREKKESFPLTVTSAQKNPTAFYLCASGRQGRYEQYFGPGTRLTVT.

The CDR3 loop reads CASKKRASYEQYF. In DNA, the CDR3 is TGCGCCAGCAAGAAGCGGGCCTCCTACGAGCAGTACTTC. The rearrangement uses TRBV5-1 and TRBJ2-7; D perhaps matches TRBD2 (6 bases). Trimming took 6 bases from V and 0 from J, leaving 10 bases between them. CDR1 is SGHRS, CDR2 YFSETQ, per germline. The CDR3 totals 13 residues.

This chain links TRBV2 with TRBJ2-2, with TRBD1 as a possible D gene (6 bases). Looked up from germline, CDR1 is SNHLY and CDR2 is FYNNEI. The V and J ends lost 11 bases and 2 bases respectively, with 18 bases between them. This CDR3 has 15 residues. CDR3 sequence reads: CASAVGHLNTGELFF. The CDR3 DNA is TGTGCCTCAGCAGTGGGACATTTAAACACCGGGGAGCTGTTTTTT.

A remark on this clone: The sample contains more than one DNA sequence encoding this CDR3. This chain uses TRBV7-2 with TRBJ1-1; D remains ambiguous. The germline CDR1 and CDR2 sequences are SGHTA and FQGNSA. The V end lost 2 bases, the J end lost 1 base, and 5 bases lay between the germline ends. The CDR3 extends over 13 amino acids. The CDR3 DNA reads TGTGCCAGCAGCTTAACAGAGAACACTGAAGCTTTCTTT. As protein: CASSLTENTEAFF.

The chain carries TRBV9 and TRBJ1-6; unclear D gene. Germline V gene data show CDR1 as SGDLS and CDR2 as YYNGEE. CDR3 length equals 15 residues. V lost 0 bases and J 6 bases, leaving 10 bases between the germline ends. Here the CDR3 reads CASSVAGQSNSPLHF. CDR3 sequence (DNA): TGTGCCAGCAGCGTAGCTGGGCAGAGTAATTCACCCCTCCACTTT.

The chain employs TRBV19 and TRBJ2-2; 11 nucleotides align to TRBD2. CDR3 length: 16 residues. J lost 0 bases, V lost 5 bases, and 2 bases had no gene match. Germline CDR1 reads LNHDA; CDR2 reads SQIVND (reference sequence). CDR3 residues: CASSLGLAANTGELFF. CDR3 DNA: TGTGCCAGTAGTCTGGGACTAGCGGCGAACACCGGGGAGCTGTTTTTT. Complete variable domain (other parts from reference TRBV19 and TRBJ2-2): DGGITQSPKYLFRKEGQNVTLSCEQNLNHDAMYWYRQDPGQGLRLIYYSQIVNDFQKGDIAEGYSVSREKKESFPLTVTSAQKNPTAFYLCASSLGLAANTGELFFGEGSRLTVL.

The V and J genes are TRBV12-3 or TRBV12-4 and TRBJ2-3, with 7 nucleotides matching TRBD1. CDR3 size: 13 residues. With 6 bases clipped from V and 5 bases from J, the junction kept 5 bases outside the gene matches. The CDR3 region has the DNA TGTGCCAGCAGGAAAACAGGGGAAGATACGCAGTATTTT. As protein: CASRKTGEDTQYF.

The chain uses TRBV24-1 and TRBJ1-2; a possible D gene is TRBD1 (5 bases). Trimming removed 0 bases from V and 4 bases from J, with 8 bases in between. Germline lookup yields CDR1 KGHDR and CDR2 SFDVKD. There are 14 residues in the CDR3. This CDR3 reads CATSDLLDSYGYTF. The CDR3 nucleotides read TGTGCCACCAGTGATTTGCTTGACAGCTATGGCTACACCTTC.

The gene calls are TRBV4-1 and TRBJ1-5; possibly TRBD1 for D (6 bases). There are 16 residues in the CDR3. Trimming left V 3 bases short and J 2 bases short, with 14 bases between. Germline CDR1 and CDR2: MGHRA and YSYEKL. The CDR3, as DNA: TGCGCCAGCAGCCAGGGCGTGGGGGCGGGCAATCAGCCCCAGCATTTT. Translation: CASSQGVGAGNQPQHF.

The V gene is TRBV6-2 or TRBV6-3, the J gene TRBJ2-3, with TRBD2 matching over 9 bases. V trimming: 6 bases; J trimming: 7 bases; junction bases outside the gene matches: 14. From germline, CDR1 is MNHEY and CDR2 SVGEGT. This CDR3 comprises 16 residues. CDR3 residues: CASSPLGGRVANTQYF. As DNA, the CDR3 is TGTGCCAGCAGCCCGCTCGGCGGGAGGGTGGCGAATACGCAGTATTTT.

This chain uses TRBV5-1 with TRBJ2-2; D gene ambiguous. Germline CDR1 and CDR2: SGHRS and YFSETQ. The ends were cut back, 4 bases at V and 3 bases at J, with 7 bases in the middle. The CDR3 has 13 residues. The CDR3 sequence is CASSELYTGELFF. The CDR3 DNA sequence: TGCGCCAGCAGCGAACTATACACCGGGGAGCTGTTTTTT. The entire variable domain, with the rest obtained from reference TRBV5-1 and TRBJ2-2, is as follows: KAGVTQTPRYLIKTRGQQVTLSCSPISGHRSVSWYQQTPGQGLQFLFEYFSETQRNKGNFPGRFSGRQFSNSRSEMNVSTLELGDSALYLCASSELYTGELFFGEGSRLTVL.

J is TRBJ2-7 and V is TRBV9, with TRBD2 as a possible D gene (7 bases). The CDR3 length is 15 residues. CDR1 is SGDLS, CDR2 YYNGEE, per germline. With 3 bases removed from V and 4 bases from J, the gap between germline ends came to 17 bases. Here the CDR3 DNA reads TGTGCCAGCAGCGCCGGGGGGCCCTATACTTACGAGCAGTACTTC. Its protein product is CASSAGGPYTYEQYF.

This chain joins TRBV30 and TRBJ2-5, with 7 bases matching TRBD2. V lost 0 bases to trimming and J lost 5 bases; unmatched junction nucleotides: 9. The germline V gene has CDR1 GTSNPN and CDR2 SVGIG (reference sequence). The CDR3 runs to 15 residues. The CDR3 region is CAWSVASGILETQYF. CDR3 DNA: TGTGCCTGGAGTGTGGCTAGCGGAATCTTGGAGACCCAGTACTTC.

The genes are TRBV14 and TRBJ1-2; no clear D. The CDR3 contains 13 residues. Trimming cost V 4 bases and J 7 bases, with 13 bases left between them. Per the germline V gene, CDR1 is SGHDN and CDR2 is FVKESK. Written as DNA, the CDR3 is TGTGCCAGCAGCCCCCAATGGCGGGGTGGCTACACCTTC. Its protein product is CASSPQWRGGYTF.